The 8 T cell receptor beta chains given below trace back to one sample, sequenced in a study of blood T cells in healthy people across ages. Through a sample-barcoded 5' primer and a J-beta primer mix, a second PCR was run for about 6 to 11 cycles. TCRdb re-called the 5' RACE reads through MiXCR, storing one row per CDR3 protein. This sample carries 1,800,000 or so distinct CDR3 sequences, 30% to 40% of them seen once, and the ten largest clones take approximately 22%. Sequencing input: blood. These receptors were collected from a human donor in good health.

As DNA, the CDR3 is TGTGCCAGCAGTGAATTGGGCGGTGCGAATCAGCCCCAGCATTTT. It specifies CASSELGGANQPQHF. The genes are TRBV2 and TRBJ1-5, with no clear D. With 2 bases removed from V and 4 bases from J, the gap between germline ends came to 12 bases. The CDR3 totals 15 residues. The germline CDR1 and CDR2 sequences are SNHLY and FYNNEI.

The chain has TRBV7-2 and TRBJ2-3; D remains ambiguous. V was cut by 2 bases and J by 4 bases, with 10 bases left in between. Germline loops: CDR1 SGHTA, CDR2 FQGNSA. The CDR3 sequence is 14 residues long. CDR3 residues: CASSLPRRADTQYF. In DNA form, the CDR3 reads TGTGCCAGCAGCTTACCCCGCAGAGCAGATACGCAGTATTTT.

The genes are TRBV7-9 and TRBJ2-7, with unresolved D. Trimming pared 5 bases from V and 2 bases from J, leaving 16 bases between. Germline assignment: CDR1 SEHNR and CDR2 FQNEAQ (reference sequence). The CDR3 extends over 15 amino acids. The CDR3 loop is CASSTLDRRPYEQYF. The CDR3 DNA is TGTGCCAGCAGCACCCTCGACCGACGACCCTACGAGCAGTACTTC. Looking up the rest from reference TRBV7-9 and TRBJ2-7 gives the full variable domain: DTGVSQNPRHKITKRGQNVTFRCDPISEHNRLYWYRQTLGQGPEFLTYFQNEAQLEKSRLLSDRFSAERPKGSFSTLEIQRTEQGDSAMYLCASSTLDRRPYEQYFGPGTRLTVT.

This clonotype was seen many times. CDR3 loop: CASSYAWSDTQYF. The CDR3 DNA reads TGTGCCAGCAGTTACGCATGGTCCGATACGCAGTATTTT. The chain carries TRBV6-5 and TRBJ2-3, with D hard to call. Germline values: CDR1 MNHEY, CDR2 SVGAGI. V gave up 2 bases and J gave up 6 bases, with 9 bases separating them. The CDR3 is made up of 13 amino acids.

The chain joins TRBV12-3 or TRBV12-4 to TRBJ1-6, with D tentatively TRBD1 (5 bases). V was clipped by 7 bases and J by 11 bases, with 15 bases between them. CDR3 size: 13 residues. Here the CDR3 reads CASNRWGVTPLHF. Here the CDR3 DNA reads TGTGCCAGCAACCGATGGGGGGTGACACCCCTCCACTTT.

The rearrangement uses TRBV12-5 and TRBJ2-1, with 8 bases aligning to TRBD2. The CDR3 totals 14 residues. The ends lost 2 bases at V and 4 bases at J; junction bases unmatched: 1. Germline CDR1 LGHNT, CDR2 FRNRAP. Here the CDR3 reads CASGLTSGYNEQFF. As DNA, the CDR3 is TGTGCTAGTGGTTTGACTAGCGGTTACAATGAGCAGTTCTTC. Complete variable domain (other parts from reference TRBV12-5 and TRBJ2-1): DARVTQTPRHKVTEMGQEVTMRCQPILGHNTVFWYRQTMMQGLELLAYFRNRAPLDDSGMPKDRFSAEMPDATLATLKIQPSEPRDSAVYFCASGLTSGYNEQFFGPGTRLTVL.

The gene calls are TRBV7-9 and TRBJ2-3, with 8 positions matching TRBD1. The CDR3 totals 16 residues. CDR1 is SEHNR and CDR2 is FQNEAQ in the germline V gene (reference sequence). V gave up 5 bases and J gave up 2 bases; unmatched junction bases: 9. CDR3 DNA: TGTGCCAGCAGCCCAATAGACAGGGGAGCCACAGATACGCAGTATTTT. It codes for CASSPIDRGATDTQYF. Looking up the rest from reference TRBV7-9 and TRBJ2-3 gives the full variable domain: DTGVSQNPRHKITKRGQNVTFRCDPISEHNRLYWYRQTLGQGPEFLTYFQNEAQLEKSRLLSDRFSAERPKGSFSTLEIQRTEQGDSAMYLCASSPIDRGATDTQYFGPGTRLTVL.

The genes are TRBV5-1 and TRBJ2-3, with a weak D call TRBD1 (6 bases). Germline V gene data show CDR1 as SGHRS and CDR2 as YFSETQ. Trimming stripped 4 bases from V and 1 base from J, with 16 bases between. CDR3 size: 16 residues. The CDR3 loop reads CASSLGDEGGTDTQYF. DNA for the CDR3: TGCGCCAGCAGCCTAGGGGACGAGGGGGGCACAGATACGCAGTATTTT.